Each of the 12 T cell receptor beta chains below was sequenced from the same sample in a study of neurological immune-mediated disorders. TCRdb redid the calling of the 5' RACE reads with MiXCR, one entry per CDR3 protein. The sample includes roughly 41,000 distinct CDR3 sequences, under 2% of them seen just once. Sequenced sample: PBMCs. The receptors originated from a woman aged 40 to 50 with multiple sclerosis.

At least ten counts were recorded for this clonotype. This sequence joins TRBV3-1 and TRBJ1-1, with TRBD1 matching over 7 bases. The CDR3 loop spans 14 amino acids. Germline V gives CDR1 LGHDT, CDR2 YNNKEL (reference sequence). V lost 5 bases and J lost 5; bases outside the gene matches: 8. CDR3 loop: CASSAQGDHTEAFF. In DNA form, the CDR3 reads TGTGCCAGCAGCGCCCAGGGGGATCATACTGAAGCTTTCTTT.

Many counts were recorded for this clonotype. The chain employs TRBV9 and TRBJ2-5, with a weak D call TRBD2 (5 bases). Germline V gene data show CDR1 as SGDLS and CDR2 as YYNGEE. The CDR3 loop spans 14 amino acids. Trimming shortened V by 4 bases and J by 2 bases, and 12 bases separated the two germline ends. The CDR3 region has the DNA TGTGCCAGCAGCCCCGGCTGGACTCAAGAGACCCAGTACTTC. This gives the protein CASSPGWTQETQYF.

This clonotype was recorded at least ten times. V usage is TRBV12-3 or TRBV12-4 and J usage is TRBJ1-6, with D perhaps matching TRBD1 (5 bases). The CDR3 covers 14 residues. Trimming took off 3 bases at V and 9 bases at J, with 12 bases between the two ends. The CDR3 here is CASSFQGSASPLHF. In DNA form, the CDR3 reads TGTGCCAGCAGTTTTCAGGGTTCGGCTTCACCCCTCCACTTT.

This clonotype was recorded many times. The gene calls are TRBV5-1 and TRBJ2-7; D is unresolved. This CDR3 has 15 amino acids. The V gene's germline CDR1 is SGHRS and CDR2 YFSETQ. Trimming shortened V by 0 bases and J by 0 bases, and 10 bases separated the two germline ends. CDR3: CASSLAGAISYEQYF. DNA of the CDR3: TGCGCCAGCAGCTTGGCAGGCGCTATCTCCTACGAGCAGTACTTC.

This clonotype was seen ten or more times. V and J are TRBV15 and TRBJ1-1; D remains unclear. The CDR3 is 15 amino acids. Trimming removed 4 bases from V and 3 bases from J, with 15 bases in between. Germline-derived CDR1 and CDR2 are LNHNV and YYDKDF (reference sequence). CDR3 region: CATSTVSAGHTEAFF. The CDR3 bases are TGTGCCACCAGCACGGTCAGCGCAGGACACACTGAAGCTTTCTTT.

The chain links TRBV20-1 to TRBJ1-2, with a tentative D call TRBD1 (5 bases). The CDR3 is made up of 12 amino acids. V was pared by 3 bases and J by 6 bases, with 11 bases between. CDR1 is DFQATT, CDR2 SNEGSKA, per germline (reference sequence). CDR3 region: CSARQGRDGYTF. The CDR3 bases are TGCAGTGCTAGGCAGGGAAGGGATGGCTACACCTTC.

This clonotype was observed at least ten times. J is TRBJ1-2 and V is TRBV29-1, with 7 bases lining up with TRBD1. The CDR3 is 13 amino acids. Looked up from germline, CDR1 is SQVTM and CDR2 is ANQGSEA. V shed 6 bases, J shed 9 bases, and the junction held 13 bases outside the gene matches. CDR3 in DNA: TGCAGCGTGGACTGGAAGGGGGCTAATCGCTACACCTTC. Translation: CSVDWKGANRYTF.

This clonotype was recorded many times. The CDR3: CSARDAGRMNTEAFF. The CDR3 nucleotides read TGCAGTGCTAGAGATGCGGGCCGCATGAACACTGAAGCTTTCTTT. The chain joins TRBV20-1 to TRBJ1-1; D gene ambiguous. Germline V lookup: CDR1 DFQATT, CDR2 SNEGSKA (reference sequence). V was clipped by 0 bases and J by 0 bases, with 11 bases between them. The CDR3 has 15 residues.

This clonotype has a count of ten or more. The CDR3 reads CASSATGSGNTIYF. In nucleotides, the CDR3 is TGTGCCAGCAGCGCGACAGGTTCTGGAAACACCATATATTTT. The rearrangement links TRBV9 to TRBJ1-3, with TRBD1 as a possible D gene (6 bases). The CDR3 is 14 residues long. V was clipped by 3 bases and J by 1 base, with 8 bases between them. Germline CDR1 is SGDLS and CDR2 is YYNGEE.

This clonotype was counted ten times or more. The chain links TRBV5-1 to TRBJ2-4, with D perhaps assigned TRBD1 or TRBD2 (5 bases each). Germline values: CDR1 SGHRS, CDR2 YFSETQ. Trimming cost V 4 bases and J 7 bases, with 12 bases left between them. The CDR3 is 13 amino acids. The CDR3 is CASSRGPGNIQYF. In DNA form, the CDR3 reads TGCGCCAGCAGCAGGGGACCAGGGAACATTCAGTACTTC.

This clonotype was recorded many times. The J gene is TRBJ1-6, the V gene TRBV20-1; the match to TRBD1 covers 7 bases. J was trimmed by 7 bases and V by 3 bases; bases with no gene match: 12. The CDR3 runs to 16 residues. The germline V gene has CDR1 DFQATT and CDR2 SNEGSKA (reference sequence). CDR3 coding DNA: TGCAGTGCTAGTGCCCCGCCAACAGGGGAGAATTCACCCCTCCACTTT. It yields the protein CSASAPPTGENSPLHF.

Many counts were recorded for this clonotype. The V and J genes are TRBV20-1 and TRBJ1-1; 7 bases fit TRBD1. This CDR3 is 14 amino acids long. V lost 6 bases to trimming and J lost 0 bases; unmatched junction nucleotides: 7. Per the germline V gene, CDR1 is DFQATT and CDR2 is SNEGSKA (reference sequence). In DNA form, the CDR3 reads TGCAGTGCCTTACCACAGGGGATGAACACTGAAGCTTTCTTT. As protein: CSALPQGMNTEAFF.